A selection of T cell receptor beta chains follows, all from one sample in a study of cytotoxic CD8 clonotypes in ibrutinib-treated CLL. TCRdb's table, derived via immunoSEQ multiplex PCR, lists solely in-frame clones and lacks some. The sample has some 100,000 clones, 50% to 65% seen once; the top ten hold about 40%. The sample here was PBMCs, taken after 24 months of ibrutinib treatment. These receptors came from a human donor with chronic lymphocytic leukemia. The CDR3 runs from the conserved cysteine through the conserved F or W. A D gene is named only where the DNA matches it firmly. Where a row states a size, it is once, few, many or the class of an expanded clone; other rows omit it.

d_gene: .; j_gene: TRBJ1-5; abundance: .; v_gene: TRBV20-1; CDR3nt: TGCAGTGCTGCAATTGATCAGCCCCAGCATTTT; CDR3aa: CSAAIDQPQHF
d_gene: TRBD2; j_gene: TRBJ2-3; abundance: .; v_gene: TRBV7-2; CDR3nt: TGTGCCAGCAGCTCCAGACTAGCGGGGGGGAATACGCAGTATTTT; CDR3aa: CASSSRLAGGNTQYF
d_gene: .; j_gene: TRBJ1-1; abundance: .; v_gene: TRBV10-2; CDR3nt: TGCGCCAGCAGTGAGGGGTCATGGATGAGCACTGAAGCTTTCTTT; CDR3aa: CASSEGSWMSTEAFF
d_gene: .; j_gene: TRBJ2-3; abundance: .; v_gene: TRBV9; CDR3nt: TGTGCCAGCAGCGTAGACCAGTCTAGCACAGATACGCAGTATTTT; CDR3aa: CASSVDQSSTDTQYF
d_gene: .; j_gene: TRBJ1-4; abundance: .; v_gene: TRBV5-6; CDR3nt: TGTGCCAGCAGCTTGGGACGGTACAATGAAAAACTGTTTTTT; CDR3aa: CASSLGRYNEKLFF
d_gene: .; j_gene: TRBJ2-7; abundance: .; v_gene: TRBV30; CDR3nt: TGTGCCTGGAATGGGGGGGCAGGCTACGAGCAGTACTTC; CDR3aa: CAWNGGAGYEQYF
d_gene: TRBD1; j_gene: TRBJ1-1; abundance: .; v_gene: TRBV5-6; CDR3nt: TGTGCCAGCAGCTTACCGGGGACAGGTCGGGGCATGACTTTCTTT; CDR3aa: CASSLPGTGRGMTFF
d_gene: .; j_gene: TRBJ2-1; abundance: few; v_gene: TRBV7-3; CDR3nt: TGTGCCAGCAGCTTAGAAGGTATCAGCTCCTACAATGAGCAGTTCTTC; CDR3aa: CASSLEGISSYNEQFF
d_gene: .; j_gene: TRBJ1-1; abundance: .; v_gene: TRBV30; CDR3nt: TGTGCCTGGAGCCCAGTACGGGACTTCTTT; CDR3aa: CAWSPVRDFF
d_gene: TRBD1; j_gene: TRBJ1-2; abundance: .; v_gene: TRBV25-1; CDR3nt: TGTGCCAGCAGTCCTTTCGGACAGGCCCTTTCCTATGGCTACACCTTC; CDR3aa: CASSPFGQALSYGYTF
d_gene: .; j_gene: TRBJ1-5; abundance: few; v_gene: TRBV9; CDR3nt: TGTGCCAGCAACCGGGACGGTGCTAATCAGCCCCAGCATTTT; CDR3aa: CASNRDGANQPQHF
d_gene: .; j_gene: TRBJ1-6; abundance: .; v_gene: TRBV7-2; CDR3nt: TGTGCCAGCAGCCAACAAGAGGGATCACCCCTCCACTTT; CDR3aa: CASSQQEGSPLHF
d_gene: TRBD2; j_gene: TRBJ2-3; abundance: .; v_gene: TRBV25-1; CDR3nt: TGTGCCAGCAGTGAATCTGCGGGGGGGACCACAGATACGCAGTATTTT; CDR3aa: CASSESAGGTTDTQYF
d_gene: .; j_gene: TRBJ1-1; abundance: .; v_gene: TRBV6-4; CDR3nt: TGTGCCAGCAGTGACTCCGATTTATGGGGGGACACTGAAGCTTTCTTT; CDR3aa: CASSDSDLWGDTEAFF
d_gene: .; j_gene: TRBJ1-1; abundance: few; v_gene: TRBV6-5; CDR3nt: TGTGCCAGCAGTTACTTAGGGAACACTGAAGCTTTCTTT; CDR3aa: CASSYLGNTEAFF
d_gene: .; j_gene: TRBJ2-7; abundance: few; v_gene: TRBV9; CDR3nt: TGTGCCAGCGGAACGGGGGCAGGCGAGCAGTACTTC; CDR3aa: CASGTGAGEQYF
d_gene: .; j_gene: TRBJ2-1; abundance: .; v_gene: TRBV7-9; CDR3nt: TGTGCCAGCAGCTTACGGGGAGACGAGCAGTTCTTC; CDR3aa: CASSLRGDEQFF
d_gene: TRBD1; j_gene: TRBJ1-2; abundance: .; v_gene: TRBV25-1; CDR3nt: TGTGCCAGCAGTAACCCGGGACAGCGAGGCCTAGGTAGTGGCTACACCTTC; CDR3aa: CASSNPGQRGLGSGYTF
d_gene: .; j_gene: TRBJ2-3; abundance: .; v_gene: TRBV7-7; CDR3nt: TGTGCTAGCAGCTTTGACTTAGAGGATACGCAGTATTTT; CDR3aa: CASSFDLEDTQYF
d_gene: TRBD1; j_gene: TRBJ2-1; abundance: .; v_gene: TRBV5-1; CDR3nt: TGCGCCAGCAGCCGAACAGGGGGAGATAACAATGAGCAGTTCTTC; CDR3aa: CASSRTGGDNNEQFF
d_gene: TRBD2; j_gene: TRBJ2-5; abundance: .; v_gene: TRBV13; CDR3nt: TGTGCCAGCAGAGCGGGAGCCCAAGAGACCCAGTACTTC; CDR3aa: CASRAGAQETQYF
d_gene: TRBD2; j_gene: TRBJ2-3; abundance: .; v_gene: TRBV6-4; CDR3nt: TGTGCCAGCAGCGCCTTTAGCGGGGGGACAGATACGCAGTATTTT; CDR3aa: CASSAFSGGTDTQYF
d_gene: TRBD1; j_gene: TRBJ1-6; abundance: .; v_gene: TRBV5-6; CDR3nt: TGTGCCAGCAGCATTCGACAGGGAGATAATTCACCCCTCCACTTT; CDR3aa: CASSIRQGDNSPLHF
d_gene: .; j_gene: TRBJ2-1; abundance: few; v_gene: TRBV9; CDR3nt: TGTGCCAGCAGCGTAGATGGCGACTCCTACAATGAGCAGTTCTTC; CDR3aa: CASSVDGDSYNEQFF
d_gene: .; j_gene: TRBJ1-3; abundance: few; v_gene: TRBV6-1; CDR3nt: TGTGCCAGCAGTGGGGACGGATATGGAAACACCATATATTTT; CDR3aa: CASSGDGYGNTIYF
d_gene: TRBD1; j_gene: TRBJ2-3; abundance: few; v_gene: TRBV7-8; CDR3nt: TGTGCCAGCAGCTTGTCCGGGACAGGGGCTAAATCGGGTCTCCGGGGTACGCAGTATTTT; CDR3aa: CASSLSGTGAKSGLRGTQYF
d_gene: TRBD1; j_gene: TRBJ1-5; abundance: .; v_gene: TRBV5-1; CDR3nt: TGCGCCAGCAGCCATGGGACAGGCTCCGATCAGCCCCAGCATTTT; CDR3aa: CASSHGTGSDQPQHF
d_gene: .; j_gene: TRBJ2-3; abundance: .; v_gene: TRBV5-1; CDR3nt: TGCGCCAGCAGCTCGACAGACGCCACAGATACGCAGTATTTT; CDR3aa: CASSSTDATDTQYF
d_gene: .; j_gene: TRBJ1-1; abundance: .; v_gene: TRBV5-6; CDR3nt: TGTGCCAGCAGCTTCACAGGGAGGGACACTGAAGCTTTCTTT; CDR3aa: CASSFTGRDTEAFF
d_gene: .; j_gene: TRBJ1-1; abundance: .; v_gene: TRBV11-1; CDR3nt: TGTGCCAGCAGCTTAGTCCAGGGGACTGAAGCTTTCTTT; CDR3aa: CASSLVQGTEAFF
d_gene: TRBD1; j_gene: TRBJ1-2; abundance: few; v_gene: TRBV27; CDR3nt: TGTGCCAGCAGTTTAACCCAGGGGGCCGGCTACACCTTC; CDR3aa: CASSLTQGAGYTF
d_gene: TRBD2; j_gene: TRBJ2-1; abundance: .; v_gene: TRBV9; CDR3nt: TGTGCCAGCAGCGTAGGACGACTAGCGGGGGTTGTGTTCTTC; CDR3aa: CASSVGRLAGVVFF
d_gene: .; j_gene: TRBJ2-1; abundance: .; v_gene: TRBV7-2; CDR3nt: TGTGCCAGCAGCTTGATCTTGGGTAGCGGTCGGGAATATGAGCAGTTCTTC; CDR3aa: CASSLILGSGREYEQFF
d_gene: TRBD1; j_gene: TRBJ2-3; abundance: once; v_gene: TRBV7-9; CDR3nt: TGTGCCAGCAGCTTGTGGACAGGGGGTTCAGATACGCAGTATTTT; CDR3aa: CASSLWTGGSDTQYF
d_gene: .; j_gene: TRBJ1-1; abundance: many; v_gene: TRBV7-2; CDR3nt: TGTGCCAGCAGCTTAGTGGGCAGGACTGAAGCTTTCTTT; CDR3aa: CASSLVGRTEAFF
d_gene: TRBD1; j_gene: TRBJ1-2; abundance: .; v_gene: TRBV7-2; CDR3nt: TGTGCCAGCAGCCAGGGGGATGGGGGAGTTAACTATGGCTACACCTTC; CDR3aa: CASSQGDGGVNYGYTF
d_gene: .; j_gene: TRBJ1-3; abundance: .; v_gene: TRBV9; CDR3nt: TGTGCCAGCAGCGTAGGTCCAGGGTACGGAAACACCATATATTTT; CDR3aa: CASSVGPGYGNTIYF
d_gene: .; j_gene: TRBJ1-1; abundance: .; v_gene: TRBV11-2; CDR3nt: TGTGCCAGCAGCTTCTCAGTGAACACTGAAGCTTTCTTT; CDR3aa: CASSFSVNTEAFF
d_gene: .; j_gene: TRBJ2-3; abundance: .; v_gene: TRBV9; CDR3nt: TGTGCCAGCAGCGTAAGACTGCTCCGGGATACGCAGTATTTT; CDR3aa: CASSVRLLRDTQYF
d_gene: TRBD1; j_gene: TRBJ2-7; abundance: few; v_gene: TRBV9; CDR3nt: TGTGCCAGCAGCGTAGGGCAGGGGGCATGGGAGCAGTACTTC; CDR3aa: CASSVGQGAWEQYF
d_gene: .; j_gene: TRBJ2-6; abundance: .; v_gene: TRBV9; CDR3nt: TGTGCCAGCAGCGTAGCCCAGGGGACTGGGGCCAACGTCCTGACTTTC; CDR3aa: CASSVAQGTGANVLTF
d_gene: .; j_gene: TRBJ2-5; abundance: few; v_gene: TRBV7-9; CDR3nt: TGTGCCAGCAGTCAGGAGGCAGGGCCAATGGAGACCCAGTACTTC; CDR3aa: CASSQEAGPMETQYF
d_gene: TRBD1; j_gene: TRBJ1-3; abundance: many; v_gene: TRBV10-1; CDR3nt: TGCGCCAGCTGGCGATCGGACAGGAGAGGAAACACCATATATTTT; CDR3aa: CASWRSDRRGNTIYF
d_gene: TRBD1; j_gene: TRBJ2-3; abundance: .; v_gene: TRBV5-6; CDR3nt: TGTGCCGGGTGGGCATGGGACAGGGGCACAGATACGCAGTATTTT; CDR3aa: CAGWAWDRGTDTQYF
d_gene: .; j_gene: TRBJ1-2; abundance: once; v_gene: TRBV29-1; CDR3nt: TGCAGCGTTGATCAGGTTAACTATGGCTACACCTTC; CDR3aa: CSVDQVNYGYTF
d_gene: .; j_gene: TRBJ1-2; abundance: few; v_gene: TRBV5-1; CDR3nt: TGCGCCAGAGACAGGCCCCTTTATGGCTACACCTTC; CDR3aa: CARDRPLYGYTF
d_gene: .; j_gene: TRBJ1-1; abundance: .; v_gene: TRBV5-1; CDR3nt: TGCGCCAGCAGCTTGGGAAGGGGTGAAGCTTTCTTT; CDR3aa: CASSLGRGEAFF
d_gene: .; j_gene: TRBJ2-2; abundance: many; v_gene: TRBV5-6; CDR3nt: TGTGCCAGCAGAGACACCGGGGAGCTGTTTTTT; CDR3aa: CASRDTGELFF
d_gene: TRBD2; j_gene: TRBJ2-7; abundance: .; v_gene: TRBV27; CDR3nt: TGTGCCAGCACCCCGGGACTAGCGGGGGGACCATCCTACGAGCAGTACTTC; CDR3aa: CASTPGLAGGPSYEQYF
d_gene: .; j_gene: TRBJ1-1; abundance: once; v_gene: TRBV5-1; CDR3nt: TGCGCCAGCAGCTCGCAGGGGAACACTGAAGCTTTCTTT; CDR3aa: CASSSQGNTEAFF
d_gene: TRBD1; j_gene: TRBJ1-5; abundance: .; v_gene: TRBV29-1; CDR3nt: TGCAGCGTGGGGACAGGGGGCGCGCCCCAGCATTTT; CDR3aa: CSVGTGGAPQHF
d_gene: TRBD1; j_gene: TRBJ1-2; abundance: .; v_gene: TRBV28; CDR3nt: TGTGCCAGCAGTTTAATAGGCCAGGGGGCCCCCCGGGGCTACACCTTC; CDR3aa: CASSLIGQGAPRGYTF
d_gene: .; j_gene: TRBJ1-6; abundance: .; v_gene: TRBV11-3; CDR3nt: TGTGCCAGCAGCTTAGACGGTGGGGGGGCTTCACCCCTCCACTTT; CDR3aa: CASSLDGGGASPLHF
d_gene: TRBD1; j_gene: TRBJ1-1; abundance: few; v_gene: TRBV5-1; CDR3nt: TGCGCCAGCTCCAGGGGGCGGGAGAACACTGAAGCTTTCTTT; CDR3aa: CASSRGRENTEAFF